Listed below are T cell receptor beta chains from one sample, sequenced in a study of CD8 T cells in ankylosing spondylitis. Each CDR3 protein gets one entry after TCRdb re-called the 5' RACE reads with MiXCR. The sample yields about 250,000 distinct CDR3 sequences, roughly a third seen once. The specimen sequenced was blood, either unsorted or a sorted T cell fraction (not recorded which). The receptors derive from a male donor with ankylosing spondylitis or in good health (not recorded which). The CDR3 runs from the conserved cysteine through the conserved F or W. The D gene is left open where the match is weak. Rows may omit the clone size; those that give it use once, few, many or a size class.

TRBV29-1	TRBD1	TRBJ1-4	few	CSVGLQGSNEKLFF	TGCAGCGTTGGCCTACAGGGGTCTAATGAAAAACTGTTTTTT
TRBV20-1	TRBD1	TRBJ2-7	NA	CSARGTDYFYEQYF	TGCAGTGCTAGGGGGACAGATTACTTCTACGAGCAGTACTTC
TRBV12-3/TRBV12-4	TRBD1	TRBJ2-7	NA	CASSLDRGTYEQYF	TGTGCCAGCAGTCTAGACAGGGGAACGTACGAGCAGTACTTC
TRBV20-1	NA	TRBJ2-1	NA	CSARWGPEQFF	TGCAGTGCTAGGTGGGGTCCTGAGCAGTTCTTC
TRBV12-3/TRBV12-4	NA	TRBJ1-2	NA	CASSLEEGSVVYGYTF	TGTGCCAGCAGTTTAGAGGAGGGTTCCGTGGTCTATGGCTACACCTTC
TRBV11-2	TRBD1	TRBJ1-2	NA	CASSSVQGLADGYTF	TGTGCCAGCAGCTCTGTACAGGGGCTGGCGGATGGCTACACCTTC
TRBV6-2/TRBV6-3	TRBD1	TRBJ1-4	NA	CASSSTHRGPEKLFF	TGTGCCAGCAGCTCCACTCACAGGGGGCCGGAAAAACTGTTTTTT
TRBV20-1	NA	TRBJ2-3	many	CSASFEGQDTQYF	TGCAGTGCTAGTTTCGAGGGCCAGGATACGCAGTATTTT
TRBV10-3	NA	TRBJ2-5	few	CAISESSKETQYF	TGTGCCATCAGTGAGTCGAGTAAAGAGACCCAGTACTTC
TRBV10-3	TRBD2	TRBJ2-1	NA	CAISGLAGGLPNEQFF	TGTGCCATCAGTGGACTAGCGGGGGGACTCCCTAATGAGCAGTTCTTC
TRBV27	NA	TRBJ2-1	few	CASSPHIAYNEQFF	TGTGCCAGCAGTCCCCACATAGCCTACAATGAGCAGTTCTTC
TRBV5-1	NA	TRBJ2-3	many	CASSLGLSTDTQYF	TGCGCCAGCAGCTTGGGGCTTAGCACAGATACGCAGTATTTT
TRBV20-1	NA	TRBJ2-6	few	CSAPHPRDSGANVLTF	TGCAGTGCTCCCCACCCCAGGGACTCTGGGGCCAACGTCCTGACTTTC
TRBV5-1	NA	TRBJ2-7	few	CASSLFAPGPQAYEQYF	TGCGCCAGCAGCTTATTTGCCCCGGGGCCCCAGGCCTACGAGCAGTACTTC
TRBV12-3/TRBV12-4	NA	TRBJ2-7	few	CASSLMQGGEQYF	TGTGCCAGCAGTTTAATGCAGGGTGGCGAGCAGTACTTC
TRBV20-1	NA	TRBJ1-2	few	CSARGLTSGRYGYTF	TGCAGTGCTAGAGGCCTGACGTCAGGGAGATATGGCTACACCTTC
TRBV6-5	NA	TRBJ1-1	NA	CASSYGRAGTEAFF	TGTGCCAGCAGTTACGGCAGGGCGGGCACTGAAGCTTTCTTT
TRBV5-1	TRBD1	TRBJ2-3	NA	CASSLAPAGGKDTQYF	TGCGCCAGCAGCTTGGCCCCGGCAGGGGGAAAGGATACGCAGTATTTT
TRBV28	NA	TRBJ2-7	NA	CASSLSPQGSTEQYF	TGTGCCAGCAGTTTAAGCCCCCAGGGATCTACCGAGCAGTACTTC
TRBV6-1	TRBD1	TRBJ2-5	NA	CSSSGGTGGAETQYF	TGTTCCAGCAGTGGAGGGACAGGGGGCGCTGAGACCCAGTACTTC
TRBV9	NA	TRBJ2-2	few	CASSTRPGTADTGELFF	TGTGCCAGCAGCACGCGACCCGGGACCGCGGACACCGGGGAGCTGTTTTTT
TRBV29-1	NA	TRBJ2-7	NA	CSVGAGPLNSYEQYF	TGCAGCGTTGGTGCGGGACCCCTAAACTCCTACGAGCAGTACTTC
TRBV5-1	NA	TRBJ2-1	few	CASSPRGGAISYNEQFF	TGCGCCAGCAGCCCCCGGGGCGGGGCAATCTCCTACAATGAGCAGTTCTTC
TRBV20-1	NA	TRBJ2-1	NA	CSARDEPYNEQFF	TGCAGTGCTAGAGATGAGCCCTACAATGAGCAGTTCTTC
TRBV10-3	NA	TRBJ2-7	NA	CAIGGMGNPYEQYF	TGTGCCATCGGGGGGATGGGGAATCCCTACGAGCAGTACTTC
TRBV20-1	TRBD2	TRBJ2-5	NA	CSAHGLAGAKAQETQYF	TGCAGTGCCCACGGACTAGCGGGGGCCAAAGCTCAAGAGACCCAGTACTTC
TRBV9	NA	TRBJ2-5	NA	CASSQGAGTQYF	TGTGCCAGCAGCCAAGGGGCAGGGACCCAGTACTTC
TRBV20-1	TRBD2	TRBJ2-3	NA	CSAVHLAGGPRDTQYF	TGCAGTGCTGTGCATCTAGCGGGGGGGCCGAGGGATACGCAGTATTTT
TRBV5-8	TRBD1	TRBJ2-6	NA	CASSFDRGLRGANVLTF	TGTGCCAGCAGCTTCGACAGGGGGTTACGAGGGGCCAACGTCCTGACTTTC
TRBV29-1	NA	TRBJ2-7	few	CSVEEGDTYEQYF	TGCAGCGTTGAAGAGGGAGACACCTACGAGCAGTACTTC
TRBV20-1	NA	TRBJ2-3	NA	CSALPSGPQGDTQYF	TGCAGTGCTCTCCCCTCCGGGCCGCAAGGGGATACGCAGTATTTT